The clone carrying this T cell receptor (beta chain) was observed a handful of times. Trimming removed 4 bases from V and 4 bases from J, with 5 bases in between. CDR3 size: 12 residues. The germline V gene has CDR1 SNHLY and CDR2 FYNNEI. This specimen belongs to a study of blood T cell repertoires in COVID-19. The wider study: Specimens from acute and convalescent COVID-19 originated in the United States, Italy and Spain. Sources were T cells, B-cell-depleted T cells, or PBMCs; the material itself was cDNA or gDNA.

Original methodology: How many nucleated cells were present was estimated from reference gene primer amplification. The method was immunoSEQ multiplex PCR; TCRdb's version includes in-frame clones alone and lacks a portion of them. That table is the source of V, J and clone size, and D and trimming were worked out from the DNA. Of about 98,000 clones detected, about 80% appear once; the ten largest clones hold around 22%. Sequencing was carried out using peripheral blood. The TCR comes from a man between 65 and 80 years old with acute or convalescent COVID-19. The chain employs TRBV2 and TRBJ1-5; tentatively, D is TRBD1 (5 bases). The CDR3 region has the DNA TGTGCCAGCAGTGCAGGGAATCAGCCCCAGCATTTT. Translating it yields CASSAGNQPQHF.